Below, one T cell receptor (beta chain) is given with its context. Its antigen is not identified. In the PCR, 60 Vbeta and 13 Jbeta primers were used. This table comes from immunoSEQ multiplex PCR, and its TCRdb copy is limited to in-frame clones, with some not included. The sample's table shows 50,000 to 70,000 clones. The data stem from a study of cytomegalovirus exposure and HLA in healthy donors. Overall study results and limits: The authors excluded some V segments, including TRBV6-2 and TRBV6-3, as indistinguishable.

This CDR3 contains 12 residues. CDR1 and CDR2 from the germline V gene are GTSNPN and SVGIG (reference sequence). Trimming left V 0 bases short and J 6 bases short, with 6 bases between. V usage is TRBV30 and J usage is TRBJ2-1; D not certain. The sequencing input was PBMCs. The origin of this receptor is a man over 45 in good health and CMV-seropositive. CDR3 nucleotides: TGTGCCTGGAGTGTCCGAGGCAATGAGCAGTTCTTC. It codes for CAWSVRGNEQFF.